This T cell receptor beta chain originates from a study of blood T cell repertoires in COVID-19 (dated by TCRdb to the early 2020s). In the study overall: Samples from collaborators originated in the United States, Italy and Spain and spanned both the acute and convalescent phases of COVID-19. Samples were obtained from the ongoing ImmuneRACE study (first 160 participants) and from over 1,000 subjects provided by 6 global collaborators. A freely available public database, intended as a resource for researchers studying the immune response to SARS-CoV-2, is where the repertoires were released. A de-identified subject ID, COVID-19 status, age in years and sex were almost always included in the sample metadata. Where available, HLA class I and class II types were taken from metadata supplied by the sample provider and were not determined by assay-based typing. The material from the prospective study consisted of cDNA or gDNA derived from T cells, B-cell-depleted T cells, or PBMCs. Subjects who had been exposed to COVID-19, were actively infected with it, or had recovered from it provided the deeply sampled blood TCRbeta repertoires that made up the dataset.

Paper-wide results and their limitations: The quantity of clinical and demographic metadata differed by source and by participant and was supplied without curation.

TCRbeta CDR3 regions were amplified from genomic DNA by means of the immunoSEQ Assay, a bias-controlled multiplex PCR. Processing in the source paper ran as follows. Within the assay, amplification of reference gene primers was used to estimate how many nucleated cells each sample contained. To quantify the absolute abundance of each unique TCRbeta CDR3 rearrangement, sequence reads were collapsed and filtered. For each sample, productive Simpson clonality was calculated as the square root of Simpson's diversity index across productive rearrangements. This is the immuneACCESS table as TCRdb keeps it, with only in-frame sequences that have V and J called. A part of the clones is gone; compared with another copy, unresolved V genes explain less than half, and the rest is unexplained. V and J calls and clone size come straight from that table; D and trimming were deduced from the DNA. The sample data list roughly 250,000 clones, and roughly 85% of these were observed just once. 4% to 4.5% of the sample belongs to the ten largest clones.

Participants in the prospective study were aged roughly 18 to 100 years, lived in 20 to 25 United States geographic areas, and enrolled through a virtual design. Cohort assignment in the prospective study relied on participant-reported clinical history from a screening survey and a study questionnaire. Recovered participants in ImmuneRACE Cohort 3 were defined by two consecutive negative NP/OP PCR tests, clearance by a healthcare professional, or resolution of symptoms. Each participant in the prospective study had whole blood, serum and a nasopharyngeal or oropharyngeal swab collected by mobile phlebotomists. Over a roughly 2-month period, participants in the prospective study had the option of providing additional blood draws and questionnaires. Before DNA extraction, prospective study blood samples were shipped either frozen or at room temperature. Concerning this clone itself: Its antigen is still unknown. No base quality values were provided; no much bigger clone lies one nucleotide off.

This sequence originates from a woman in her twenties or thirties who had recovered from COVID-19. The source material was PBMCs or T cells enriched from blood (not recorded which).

The CDR3 region has the sequence CASSLGRTDTQYF. The sequenced DNA: TGTGCCAGCAGCCTTGGGAGAACAGATACGCAGTATTTT. The chain is assembled from TRBV2 and TRBJ2-3; perhaps TRBD2 is the D gene, with 5 bases matching. The CDR3 contains 13 residues, cysteine and phenylalanine counted. The sequence is cut down to CDR3 DNA, 39 bases in frame from base 1. CDR1 SNHLY and CDR2 FYNNEI are derived from the germline V gene. Trimming removed 6 bases from V and 3 bases from J, leaving 10 bases between the germline ends.